One TCR beta chain is described in this entry. Antigen unknown. The data were produced by immunoSEQ multiplex PCR, yet TCRdb's version contains in-frame clones alone and is incomplete. The table has over 1.5 million clones, around 98% seen once. The CDR3 length is 15 residues. Germline V gives CDR1 SGHTS, CDR2 YDEGEE. The V gene end was trimmed by 0 bases and the J gene end by 3 bases; junction bases not matched to a gene: 4. This specimen belongs to a study of shared clonotypes between healthy human individuals. Looking at the study overall: The study used three CD4 naive, three CD4 memory, two CD8 naive and one CD8 memory plate per donor. Study-wide points: Non-shared clonotypes were found to have lower generation probabilities than the clonotypes that were shared by all four of the sorted-subset donors. Researchers sampled blood only, noting tissue repertoires likely differ.

The material sequenced was naive CD4+ T cells sorted from blood. This sample's subset: CD45RA+ positively selected. This sequence joins TRBV5-8 and TRBJ2-7; 9 bases agree with TRBD2. The TCR sequence derives from a man aged 30-40 years in good health. The CDR3 nucleotides are TGTGCCAGCAGCTTGGCGGGACTAGCTGTCTACGAGCAGTACTTC. It yields the protein CASSLAGLAVYEQYF. The entire variable domain, with the rest obtained from reference TRBV5-8 and TRBJ2-7, is as follows: EAGVTQSPTHLIKTRGQQATLRCSPISGHTSVYWYQQALGLGLQFLLWYDEGEERNRGNFPPRFSGRQFPNYSSELNVNALELEDSALYLCASSLAGLAVYEQYFGPGTRLTVT.